The rows below give T cell receptor beta chains drawn from one sample of a study of cytomegalovirus exposure and HLA in healthy donors. The assay was immunoSEQ multiplex PCR, and TCRdb's table has in-frame clones only and misses some. In the table there are around 220,000 clones, 75% to 80% of which are singletons. Sequenced sample: PBMCs. These receptor sequences come from a man aged 18 to 30 in good health and CMV-seronegative. The CDR3 runs from the conserved cysteine through the conserved F or W. A D gene is named only where the DNA matches it firmly. Clone size is stated in some rows and not others, as once, few, many or a class when expanded.

d_call clone_size j_call v_call cdr3_nt cdr3_aa
TRBD2 NA TRBJ2-7 TRBV2 TGTGCCAGCAGTGGCCATAGCGGGAGTACGAACGAGCAGTACTTC CASSGHSGSTNEQYF
TRBD1 NA TRBJ1-1 TRBV29-1 TGCAGCGCCGACAGGGGGCCCGACACTGAAGCTTTCTTT CSADRGPDTEAFF
NA NA TRBJ2-7 TRBV6-1 TGTGCCAGCAGCACAGACAGGTTTAACTACGAGCAGTACTTC CASSTDRFNYEQYF
TRBD1 few TRBJ1-1 TRBV19 TGTGCCAGTTCTACAGGGGGGAACACTGAAGCTTTCTTT CASSTGGNTEAFF
NA NA TRBJ2-7 TRBV5-1 TGCGCCAGCAGCAGGATGGGGCCCTACGAGCAGTACTTC CASSRMGPYEQYF
NA NA TRBJ1-1 TRBV7-3 TGTGCCAGCAGCTTCGCTGAGGACACTGAAGCTTTCTTT CASSFAEDTEAFF
TRBD1 NA TRBJ1-1 TRBV6-5 TGTGCCAGCAGACGACAGGGGATGAACACTGAAGCTTTCTTT CASRRQGMNTEAFF
TRBD2 NA TRBJ2-5 TRBV5-1 TGCGCCAGCAGCTTGCTCTCTAGCGGGAGAGAGGAGACCCAGTACTTC CASSLLSSGREETQYF
TRBD1 NA TRBJ1-2 TRBV6-1 TGTGCCAGCAGTGACGGCCAGGGGGGCCATGTCTACACCTTC CASSDGQGGHVYTF
NA NA TRBJ2-7 TRBV5-1 TGCGCCAGCAGCTTGCAGGTCTCCAGCTACGAGCAGTACTTC CASSLQVSSYEQYF
TRBD2 NA TRBJ2-3 TRBV30 TGTGCCTGGACGACTGGGACTAGCGAGTCCACAGATACGCAGTATTTT CAWTTGTSESTDTQYF
TRBD2 NA TRBJ2-1 TRBV25-1 TGTGCCAGCAGTGAATATGGAGCGGGAAGCTCCTACAATGAGCAGTTCTTC CASSEYGAGSSYNEQFF
NA NA TRBJ2-5 TRBV6-4 TGTGCCAGCAGCGCTTCGGGGGAAAGTGAGACCCAGTACTTC CASSASGESETQYF
NA NA TRBJ2-3 TRBV5-4 TGTGCCAGCAGCTTAACTAGCTCTAGCACAGATACGCAGTATTTT CASSLTSSSTDTQYF
TRBD1 NA TRBJ1-1 TRBV5-1 TGCGCCAGCAGCCTAAGACAGGGGGTGATCACTGAAGCTTTCTTT CASSLRQGVITEAFF
TRBD2 few TRBJ2-3 TRBV11-3 TGTGCCAGCTCAAGGGCGGGGGAACGCACAGATACGCAGTATTTT CASSRAGERTDTQYF
TRBD1 few TRBJ1-3 TRBV5-1 TGCGCCAGCAGACCGACAGGGGGCACTGGAAACACCATATATTTT CASRPTGGTGNTIYF
TRBD1 few TRBJ2-3 TRBV19 TGTGCCAGTAGTATTTTAACAGGGGGAGGCCCAGATACGCAGTATTTT CASSILTGGGPDTQYF
NA NA TRBJ1-1 TRBV18 TGTGCCAGCTCAACCGAGGTGGGGGGCACTGAAGCTTTCTTT CASSTEVGGTEAFF
TRBD1 NA TRBJ2-5 TRBV30 TGTGCCTGGAGACCCAGGGGGCGACAAGAGACCCAGTACTTC CAWRPRGRQETQYF
NA NA TRBJ1-1 TRBV30 TGTGCCTGGACCGCCGGACAATGGGCCCTGCGTGCTTTCTTT CAWTAGQWALRAFF
NA NA TRBJ2-1 TRBV27 TGTGCCAGCAGTTTATCCGACAGAAATGAGCAGTTCTTC CASSLSDRNEQFF
NA NA TRBJ2-1 TRBV7-9 TGTGCCAGCAGCTTTTTCGGACAAGCAATAGATGAGCAGTTCTTC CASSFFGQAIDEQFF
NA NA TRBJ2-7 TRBV2 TGTGCCAGCACTGACAGGTACGAGCAGTACTTC CASTDRYEQYF
NA NA TRBJ1-2 TRBV6-6 TGTGCCAGCAGTCGAGAATTTAACTATGGCTACACCTTC CASSREFNYGYTF
TRBD1 NA TRBJ2-7 TRBV5-4 TGTGCCAGCAGCTTGGCTACCCGGACAGGGTGGCCCCACGAGCAGTACTTC CASSLATRTGWPHEQYF
NA few TRBJ1-1 TRBV7-2 TGTGCCAGCAGCTTACGTCGGGGGTTCACTGAAGCTTTCTTT CASSLRRGFTEAFF
NA NA TRBJ2-7 TRBV6-5 TGTGCCAGCAGTTACTATAGACAGGCGCTGAGGTACGAGCAGTACTTC CASSYYRQALRYEQYF
TRBD1 NA TRBJ1-2 TRBV6-6 TGTGCCAGCAGAAGTCAGGGGGATGGAGGCTACACCTTC CASRSQGDGGYTF
TRBD1 once TRBJ2-7 TRBV27 TGTGCCAGCAGTTCTCCTGGGACAGGTTCCTACGAGCAGTACTTC CASSSPGTGSYEQYF
NA many TRBJ2-6 TRBV6-1 TGTGCCAGCAGTGCGGGTACAACCTCTGGGGCCAACGTCCTGACTTTC CASSAGTTSGANVLTF
NA NA TRBJ1-5 TRBV7-3 TGTGCCAGCAGCTTAGAGCCGTTTCAGCCCCAGCATTTT CASSLEPFQPQHF
NA NA TRBJ1-5 TRBV27 TGTGCCAGCAGTTTAGGACAGTTAAATCAGCCCCAGCACTTT CASSLGQLNQPQHF
NA NA TRBJ1-2 TRBV7-2 TGTGCCAGCAGTCCGAGGTCTTCGGGGGTCACCTTC CASSPRSSGVTF
NA NA TRBJ1-1 TRBV30 TGTGCCTGGAGCCAACGGTGGGGGGGAGATTACACTGAAGCTTTCTTT CAWSQRWGGDYTEAFF
TRBD1 NA TRBJ2-7 TRBV5-1 TGCGCCAGCAGCTTGGAGCGGACAGGGGGGGAAAGGACCTACGAGCAGTACTTC CASSLERTGGERTYEQYF
NA NA TRBJ1-5 TRBV19 TGTGCCAGTTATTCCACGGTGGGGCCGGAGCAGCCCCAGCATTTT CASYSTVGPEQPQHF
TRBD2 NA TRBJ2-1 TRBV7-2 TGTGCCAGCAGCTTCGGTCCCCTAGCGGGAGAGAATGAGCAGTTCTTC CASSFGPLAGENEQFF
NA NA TRBJ2-7 TRBV6-5 TGTGCCAGCAGTAGAGCGGGTCGGTACGAGCAGTACTTC CASSRAGRYEQYF
TRBD1 NA TRBJ2-7 TRBV6-1 TGTGCCAGCAGTGAAGGGACAGGGGGGGGCTACGAGCAGTACTTC CASSEGTGGGYEQYF
TRBD1 NA TRBJ1-1 TRBV5-1 TGCGCCAGCAGCTTGACAGGGGGCGCCCCTGAAGCTTTCTTT CASSLTGGAPEAFF
NA NA TRBJ1-2 TRBV18 TGTGCCAGCTCACCACGGGAGGGAGGCTACACCTTC CASSPREGGYTF
TRBD2 NA TRBJ2-3 TRBV11-2 TGTGCCAGTACACCTAGCGGGAGTTGGCCAGATACGCAGTATTTT CASTPSGSWPDTQYF
TRBD2 NA TRBJ2-1 TRBV2 TGTGCCAGCAGTAGAGGGGGTTTTAGCGGGAGTCTAAATGAGCAGTTCTTC CASSRGGFSGSLNEQFF
NA NA TRBJ1-6 TRBV7-3 TGTGCCAGCAGCCTCCGGGAGTTCAATTCACCCCTCCACTTT CASSLREFNSPLHF